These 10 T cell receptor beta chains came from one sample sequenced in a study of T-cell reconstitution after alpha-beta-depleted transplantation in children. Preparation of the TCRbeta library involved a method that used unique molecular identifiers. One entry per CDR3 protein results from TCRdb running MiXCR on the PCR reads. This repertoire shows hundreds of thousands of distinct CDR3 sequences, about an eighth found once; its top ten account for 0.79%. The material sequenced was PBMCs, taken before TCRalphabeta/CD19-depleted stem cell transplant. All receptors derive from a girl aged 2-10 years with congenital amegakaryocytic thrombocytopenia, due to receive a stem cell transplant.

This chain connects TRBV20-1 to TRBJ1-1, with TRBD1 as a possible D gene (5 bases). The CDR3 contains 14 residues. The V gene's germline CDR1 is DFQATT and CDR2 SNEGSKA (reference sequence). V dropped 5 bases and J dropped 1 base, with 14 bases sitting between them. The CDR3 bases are TGCAGTGCTGCGTTTCGGAGGGGGAACACTGAAGCTTTCTTT. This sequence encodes CSAAFRRGNTEAFF.

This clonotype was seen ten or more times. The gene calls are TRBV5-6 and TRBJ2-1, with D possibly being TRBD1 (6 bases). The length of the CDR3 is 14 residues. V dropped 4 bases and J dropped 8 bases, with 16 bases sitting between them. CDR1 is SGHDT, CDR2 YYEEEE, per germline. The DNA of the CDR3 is TGTGCCAGCAGCGAGCTGGGACATACGGATGAGCAGTTCTTC. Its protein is CASSELGHTDEQFF.

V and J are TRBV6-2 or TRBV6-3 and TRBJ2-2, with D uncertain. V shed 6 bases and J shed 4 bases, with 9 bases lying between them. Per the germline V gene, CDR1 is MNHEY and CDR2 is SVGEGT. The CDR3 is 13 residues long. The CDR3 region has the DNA TGTGCCAGCAGAGGACCTAGCACCGGGGAGCTGTTTTTT. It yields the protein CASRGPSTGELFF.

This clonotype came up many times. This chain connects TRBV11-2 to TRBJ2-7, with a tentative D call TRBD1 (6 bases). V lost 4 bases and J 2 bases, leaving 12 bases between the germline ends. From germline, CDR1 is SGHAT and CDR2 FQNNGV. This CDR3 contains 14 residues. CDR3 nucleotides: TGTGCCAGCAGCTCGATGGACAGAACCTACGAGCAGTACTTC. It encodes CASSSMDRTYEQYF.

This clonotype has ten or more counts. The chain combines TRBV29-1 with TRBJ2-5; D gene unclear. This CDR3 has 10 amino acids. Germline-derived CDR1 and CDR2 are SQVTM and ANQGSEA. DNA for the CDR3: TGCAGTTTTGAACAAGAGACCCAGTACTTC. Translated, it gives CSFEQETQYF.

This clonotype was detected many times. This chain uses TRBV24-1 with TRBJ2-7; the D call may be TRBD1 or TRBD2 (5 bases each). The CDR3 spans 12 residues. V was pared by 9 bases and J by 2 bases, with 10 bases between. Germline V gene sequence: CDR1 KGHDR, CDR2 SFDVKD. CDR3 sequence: CATGTAPYEQYF. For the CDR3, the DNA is TGTGCCACCGGGACGGCACCCTACGAGCAGTACTTC.

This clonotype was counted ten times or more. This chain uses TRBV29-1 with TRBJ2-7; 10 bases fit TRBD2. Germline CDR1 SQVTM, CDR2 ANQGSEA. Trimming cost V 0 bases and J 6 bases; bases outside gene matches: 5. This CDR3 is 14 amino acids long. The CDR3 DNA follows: TGCAGCGTTGAAGATGCTAGCGGGAGCCGCGAGCAGTACTTC. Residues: CSVEDASGSREQYF.

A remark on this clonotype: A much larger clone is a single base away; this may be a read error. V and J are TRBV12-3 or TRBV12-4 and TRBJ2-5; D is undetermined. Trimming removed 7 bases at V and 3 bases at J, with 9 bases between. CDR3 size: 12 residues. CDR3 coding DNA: TGTGCCAGCACCAGGACGGAAGAGACCCAGTACTTC. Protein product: CASTRTEETQYF.

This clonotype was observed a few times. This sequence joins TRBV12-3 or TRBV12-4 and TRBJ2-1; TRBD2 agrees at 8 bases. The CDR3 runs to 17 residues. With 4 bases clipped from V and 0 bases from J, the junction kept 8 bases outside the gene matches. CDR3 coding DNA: TGTGCCAGCAGTTCTTTAGTAGCGGGAAGCTCCTACAATGAGCAGTTCTTC. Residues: CASSSLVAGSSYNEQFF.

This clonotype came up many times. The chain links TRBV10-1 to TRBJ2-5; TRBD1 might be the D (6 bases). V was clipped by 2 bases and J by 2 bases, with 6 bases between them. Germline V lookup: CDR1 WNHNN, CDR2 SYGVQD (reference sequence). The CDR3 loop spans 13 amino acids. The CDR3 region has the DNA TGCGCCAGCAGTGAGCAGGGGCAAGAGACCCAGTACTTC. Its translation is CASSEQGQETQYF.